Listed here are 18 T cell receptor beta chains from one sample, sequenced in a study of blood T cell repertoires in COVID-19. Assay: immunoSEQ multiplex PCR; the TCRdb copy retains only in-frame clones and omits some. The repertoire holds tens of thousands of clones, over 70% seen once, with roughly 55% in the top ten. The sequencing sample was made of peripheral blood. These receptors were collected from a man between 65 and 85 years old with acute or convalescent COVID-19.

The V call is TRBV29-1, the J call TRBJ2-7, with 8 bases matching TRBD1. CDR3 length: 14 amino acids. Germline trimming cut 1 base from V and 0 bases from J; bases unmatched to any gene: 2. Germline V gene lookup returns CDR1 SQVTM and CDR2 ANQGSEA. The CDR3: CSVEGDRGSYEQYF. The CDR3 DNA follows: TGCAGCGTTGAAGGTGACAGGGGCTCCTACGAGCAGTACTTC.

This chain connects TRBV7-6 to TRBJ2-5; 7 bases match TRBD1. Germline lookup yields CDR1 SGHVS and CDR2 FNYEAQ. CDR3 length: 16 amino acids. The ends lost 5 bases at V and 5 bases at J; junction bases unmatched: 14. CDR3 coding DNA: TGTGCCAGCAGCCGTGCCCTCGACAGGGTCTGGGAGACCCAGTACTTC. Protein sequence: CASSRALDRVWETQYF.

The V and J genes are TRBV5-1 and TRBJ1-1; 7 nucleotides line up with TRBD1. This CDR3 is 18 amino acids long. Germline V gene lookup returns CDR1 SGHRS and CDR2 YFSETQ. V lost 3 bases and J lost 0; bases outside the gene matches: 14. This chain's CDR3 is CASSSTPGGGVVNTEAFF. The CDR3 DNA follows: TGCGCCAGCAGCTCCACCCCCGGAGGGGGCGTCGTGAACACTGAAGCTTTCTTT.

CDR3 nucleotides: TGTGCCAGCAGCTTAACCAGGGGCGCCGGAAACACCATATATTTT. Translating it yields CASSLTRGAGNTIYF. The gene calls are TRBV7-2 and TRBJ1-3, with a possible D match to TRBD1 (6 bases). V was clipped by 2 bases and J by 4 bases, with 12 bases between them. CDR3 length equals 15 residues. Germline V lookup: CDR1 SGHTA, CDR2 FQGNSA.

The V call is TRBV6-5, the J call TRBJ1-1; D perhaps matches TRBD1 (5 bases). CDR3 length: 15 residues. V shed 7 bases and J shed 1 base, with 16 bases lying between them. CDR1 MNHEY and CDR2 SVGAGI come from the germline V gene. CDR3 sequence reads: CASTENTGGNTEAFF. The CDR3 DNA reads TGTGCCAGCACCGAAAACACCGGGGGGAACACTGAAGCTTTCTTT.

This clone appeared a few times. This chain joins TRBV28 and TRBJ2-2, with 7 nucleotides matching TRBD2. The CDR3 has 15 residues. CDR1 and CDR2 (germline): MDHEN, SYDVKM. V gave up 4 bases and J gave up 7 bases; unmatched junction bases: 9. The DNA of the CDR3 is TGTGCCAGCAGTTCCATCGGGGGGTGGAACGGGGAGCTGTTTTTT. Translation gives CASSSIGGWNGELFF.

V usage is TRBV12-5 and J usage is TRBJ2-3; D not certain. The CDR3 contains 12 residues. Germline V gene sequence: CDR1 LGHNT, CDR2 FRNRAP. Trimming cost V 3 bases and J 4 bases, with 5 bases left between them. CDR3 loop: CASGFNPDTQYF. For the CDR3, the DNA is TGTGCTAGTGGTTTCAATCCAGATACGCAGTATTTT.

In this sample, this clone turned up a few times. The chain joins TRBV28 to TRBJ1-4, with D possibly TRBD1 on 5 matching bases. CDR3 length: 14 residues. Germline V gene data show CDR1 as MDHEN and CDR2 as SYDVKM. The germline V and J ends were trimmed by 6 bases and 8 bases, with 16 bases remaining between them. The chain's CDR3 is CASRSGGDVEKLFF. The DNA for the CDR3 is TGTGCCAGCAGATCTGGGGGGGACGTCGAAAAACTGTTTTTT.

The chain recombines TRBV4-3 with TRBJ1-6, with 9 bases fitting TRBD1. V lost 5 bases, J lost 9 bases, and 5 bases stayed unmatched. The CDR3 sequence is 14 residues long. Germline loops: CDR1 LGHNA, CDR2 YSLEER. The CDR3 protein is CASSKTGGFSPLHF. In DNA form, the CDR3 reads TGCGCCAGCAGCAAGACAGGGGGGTTTTCACCCCTCCACTTT.

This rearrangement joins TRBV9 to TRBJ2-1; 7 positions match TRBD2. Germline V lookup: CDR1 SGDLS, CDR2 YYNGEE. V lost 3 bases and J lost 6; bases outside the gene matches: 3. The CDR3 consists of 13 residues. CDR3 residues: CASSASGGNEQFF. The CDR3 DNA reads TGTGCCAGCAGCGCCTCGGGAGGCAATGAGCAGTTCTTC.

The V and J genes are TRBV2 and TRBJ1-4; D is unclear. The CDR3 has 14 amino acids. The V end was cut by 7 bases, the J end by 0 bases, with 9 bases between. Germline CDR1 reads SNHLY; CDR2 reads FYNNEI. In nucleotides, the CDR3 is TGTGCCAGCAAGGAGGGTGCAACTAATGAAAAACTGTTTTTT. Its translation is CASKEGATNEKLFF.

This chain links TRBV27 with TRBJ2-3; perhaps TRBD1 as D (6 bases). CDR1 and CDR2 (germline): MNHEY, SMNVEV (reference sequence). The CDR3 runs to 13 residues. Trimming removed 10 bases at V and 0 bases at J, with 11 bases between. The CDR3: CATTGHSTDTQYF. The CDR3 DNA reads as TGTGCCACCACAGGGCATAGCACAGATACGCAGTATTTT.

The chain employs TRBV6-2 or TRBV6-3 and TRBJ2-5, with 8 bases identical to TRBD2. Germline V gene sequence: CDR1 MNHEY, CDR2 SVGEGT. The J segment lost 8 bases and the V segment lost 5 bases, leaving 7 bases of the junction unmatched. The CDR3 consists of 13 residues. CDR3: CASSGGLAVTQYF. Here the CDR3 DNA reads TGTGCCAGCAGTGGCGGACTAGCAGTTACCCAGTACTTC.

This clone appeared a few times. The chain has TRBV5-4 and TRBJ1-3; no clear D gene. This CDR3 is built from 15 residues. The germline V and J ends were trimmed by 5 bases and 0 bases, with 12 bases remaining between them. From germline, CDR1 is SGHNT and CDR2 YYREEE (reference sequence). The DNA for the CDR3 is TGTGCCAGCAGACTAGACGGATCCTCTGGAAACACCATATATTTT. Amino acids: CASRLDGSSGNTIYF.

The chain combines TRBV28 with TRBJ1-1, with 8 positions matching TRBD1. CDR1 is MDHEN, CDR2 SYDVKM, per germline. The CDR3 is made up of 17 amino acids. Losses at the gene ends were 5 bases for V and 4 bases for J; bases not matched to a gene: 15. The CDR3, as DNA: TGTGCCAGCAGTACCGCCGGGACAGGCCGCGCGGGCACTGAAGCTTTCTTT. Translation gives CASSTAGTGRAGTEAFF.

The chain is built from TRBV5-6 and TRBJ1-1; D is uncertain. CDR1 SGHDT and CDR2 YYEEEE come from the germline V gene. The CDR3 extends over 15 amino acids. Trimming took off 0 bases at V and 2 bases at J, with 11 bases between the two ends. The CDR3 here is CASSLVLRANTEAFF. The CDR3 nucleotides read TGTGCCAGCAGCTTGGTTTTACGAGCAAACACTGAAGCTTTCTTT.

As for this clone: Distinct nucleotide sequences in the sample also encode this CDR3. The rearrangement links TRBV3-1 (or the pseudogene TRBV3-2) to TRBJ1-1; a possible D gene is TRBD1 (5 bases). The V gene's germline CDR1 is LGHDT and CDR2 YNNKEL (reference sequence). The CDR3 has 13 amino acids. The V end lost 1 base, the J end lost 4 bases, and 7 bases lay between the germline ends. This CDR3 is CASSQAGGTEAFF. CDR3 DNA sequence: TGTGCCAGCAGCCAAGCGGGGGGCACTGAAGCTTTCTTT.

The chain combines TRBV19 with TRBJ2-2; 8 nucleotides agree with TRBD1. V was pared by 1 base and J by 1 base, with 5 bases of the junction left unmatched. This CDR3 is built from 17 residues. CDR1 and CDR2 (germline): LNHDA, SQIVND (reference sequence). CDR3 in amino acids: CASSIVLGTGNTGELFF. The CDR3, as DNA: TGTGCCAGTAGTATAGTTCTAGGGACAGGGAACACCGGGGAGCTGTTTTTT. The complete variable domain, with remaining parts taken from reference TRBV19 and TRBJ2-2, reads DGGITQSPKYLFRKEGQNVTLSCEQNLNHDAMYWYRQDPGQGLRLIYYSQIVNDFQKGDIAEGYSVSREKKESFPLTVTSAQKNPTAFYLCASSIVLGTGNTGELFFGEGSRLTVL.